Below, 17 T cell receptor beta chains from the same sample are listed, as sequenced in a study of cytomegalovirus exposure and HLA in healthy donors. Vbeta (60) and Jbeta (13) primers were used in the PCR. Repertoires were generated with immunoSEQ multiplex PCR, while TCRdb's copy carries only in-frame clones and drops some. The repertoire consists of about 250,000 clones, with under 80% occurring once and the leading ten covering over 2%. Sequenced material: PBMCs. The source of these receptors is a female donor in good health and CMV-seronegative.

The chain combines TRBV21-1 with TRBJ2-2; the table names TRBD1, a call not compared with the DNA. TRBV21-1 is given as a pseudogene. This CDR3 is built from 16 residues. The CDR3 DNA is TGTGCCAGCAGCAAAGCAGGGCTTAGGGGCACCGGGGAGCTGTTTTTT. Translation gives CASSKAGLRGTGELFF.

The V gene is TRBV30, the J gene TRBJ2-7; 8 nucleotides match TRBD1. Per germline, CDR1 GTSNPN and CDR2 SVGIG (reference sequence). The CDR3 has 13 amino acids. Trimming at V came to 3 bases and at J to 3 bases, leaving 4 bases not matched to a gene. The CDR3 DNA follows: TGTGCCTGGAGGGAGACAGGGGACTACGAGCAGTACTTC. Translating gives CAWRETGDYEQYF. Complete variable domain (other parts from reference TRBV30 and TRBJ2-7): SQTIHQWPATLVQPVGSPLSLECTVEGTSNPNLYWYRQAAGRGLQLLFYSVGIGQISSEVPQNLSASRPQDRQFILSSKKLLLSDSGFYLCAWRETGDYEQYFGPGTRLTVT.

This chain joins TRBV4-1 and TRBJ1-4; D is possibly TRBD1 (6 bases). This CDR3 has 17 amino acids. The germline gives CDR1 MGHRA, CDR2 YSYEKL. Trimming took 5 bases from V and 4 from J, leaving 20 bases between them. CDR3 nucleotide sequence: TGCGCCAGCAGCAAAAGCCTGGGGGCGGGGGGTAATGAAAAACTGTTTTTT. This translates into CASSKSLGAGGNEKLFF.

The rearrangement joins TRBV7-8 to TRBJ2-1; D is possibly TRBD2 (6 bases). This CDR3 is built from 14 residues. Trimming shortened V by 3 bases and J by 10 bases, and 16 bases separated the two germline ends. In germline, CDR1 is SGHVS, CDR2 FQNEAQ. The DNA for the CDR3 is TGTGCCAGCAGCTTTGGCGGGGCCCCAGGGGAGCAGTTCTTC. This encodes CASSFGGAPGEQFF.

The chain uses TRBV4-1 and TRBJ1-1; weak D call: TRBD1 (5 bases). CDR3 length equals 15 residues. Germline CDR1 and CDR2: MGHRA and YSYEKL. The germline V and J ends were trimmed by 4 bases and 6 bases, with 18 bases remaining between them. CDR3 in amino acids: CASSRGKGLVAEAFF. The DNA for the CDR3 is TGCGCCAGCAGCCGAGGCAAGGGGTTAGTCGCTGAAGCTTTCTTT.

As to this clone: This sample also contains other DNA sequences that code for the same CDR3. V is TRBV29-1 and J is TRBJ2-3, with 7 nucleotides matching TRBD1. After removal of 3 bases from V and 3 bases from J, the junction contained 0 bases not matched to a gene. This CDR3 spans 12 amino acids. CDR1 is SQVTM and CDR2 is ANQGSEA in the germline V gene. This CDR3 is CSVDRGTDTQYF. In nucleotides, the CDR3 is TGCAGCGTTGACAGGGGGACAGATACGCAGTATTTT.

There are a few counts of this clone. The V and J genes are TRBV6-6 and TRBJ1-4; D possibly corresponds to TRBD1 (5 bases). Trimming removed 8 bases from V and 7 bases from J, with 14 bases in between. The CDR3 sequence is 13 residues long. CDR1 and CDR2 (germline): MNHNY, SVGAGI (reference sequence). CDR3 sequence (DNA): TGTGCCAGCCTTGGCCAGGGAACTGAAAAACTGTTTTTT. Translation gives CASLGQGTEKLFF.

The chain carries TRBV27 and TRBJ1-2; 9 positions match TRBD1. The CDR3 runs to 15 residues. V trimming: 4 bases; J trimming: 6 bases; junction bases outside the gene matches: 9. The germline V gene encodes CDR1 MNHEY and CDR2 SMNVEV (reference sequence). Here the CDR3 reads CASSWGQGFSDGYTF. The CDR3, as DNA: TGTGCCAGCAGTTGGGGACAGGGATTCTCGGATGGCTACACCTTC.

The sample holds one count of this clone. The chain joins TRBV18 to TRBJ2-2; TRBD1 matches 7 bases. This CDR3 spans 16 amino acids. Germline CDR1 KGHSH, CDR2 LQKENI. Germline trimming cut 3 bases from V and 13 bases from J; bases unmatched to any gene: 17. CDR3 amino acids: CASSPPGSGQASSLFF. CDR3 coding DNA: TGTGCCAGCTCACCCCCTGGGAGCGGACAGGCCTCCTCGCTGTTTTTT.

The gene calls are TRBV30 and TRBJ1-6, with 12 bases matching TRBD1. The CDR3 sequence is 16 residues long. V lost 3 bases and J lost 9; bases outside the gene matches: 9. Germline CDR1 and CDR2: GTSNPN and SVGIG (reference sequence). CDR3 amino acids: CAWSLPGQGAVSPLHF. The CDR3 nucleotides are TGTGCCTGGAGCCTGCCGGGACAGGGGGCGGTTTCACCCCTCCACTTT.

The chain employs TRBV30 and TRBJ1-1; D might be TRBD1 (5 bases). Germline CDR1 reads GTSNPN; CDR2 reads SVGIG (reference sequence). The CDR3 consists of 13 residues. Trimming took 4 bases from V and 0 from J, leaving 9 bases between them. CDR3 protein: CAWTGGVNTEAFF. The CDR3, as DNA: TGTGCCTGGACCGGGGGGGTGAACACTGAAGCTTTCTTT.

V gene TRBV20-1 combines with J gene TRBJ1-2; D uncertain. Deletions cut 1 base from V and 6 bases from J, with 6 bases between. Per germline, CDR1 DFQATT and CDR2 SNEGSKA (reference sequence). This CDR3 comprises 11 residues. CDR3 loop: CSARGQNGYTF. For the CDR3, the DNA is TGCAGTGCTAGAGGTCAGAATGGCTACACCTTC.

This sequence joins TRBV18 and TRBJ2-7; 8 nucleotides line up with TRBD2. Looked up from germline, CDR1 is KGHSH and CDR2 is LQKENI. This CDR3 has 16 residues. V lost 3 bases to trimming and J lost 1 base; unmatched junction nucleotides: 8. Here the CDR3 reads CASSPGGGLGSYEQYF. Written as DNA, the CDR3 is TGTGCCAGCTCACCTGGGGGGGGACTAGGATCCTACGAGCAGTACTTC. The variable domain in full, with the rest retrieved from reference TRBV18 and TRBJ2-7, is NAGVMQNPRHLVRRRGQEARLRCSPMKGHSHVYWYRQLPEEGLKFMVYLQKENIIDESGMPKERFSAEFPKEGPSILRIQQVVRGDSAAYFCASSPGGGLGSYEQYFGPGTRLTVT.

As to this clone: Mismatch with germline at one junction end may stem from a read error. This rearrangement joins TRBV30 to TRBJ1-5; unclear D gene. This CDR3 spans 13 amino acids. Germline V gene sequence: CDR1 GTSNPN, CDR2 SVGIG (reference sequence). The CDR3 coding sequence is TGTGCCTGGAAGCGGGGTAGCAATCGGCCCCAGCATTTT. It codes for CAWKRGSNRPQHF.

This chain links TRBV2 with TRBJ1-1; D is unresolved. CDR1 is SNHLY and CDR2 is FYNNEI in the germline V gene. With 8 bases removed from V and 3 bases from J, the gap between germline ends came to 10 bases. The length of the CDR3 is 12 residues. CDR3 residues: CASGRIYTEAFF. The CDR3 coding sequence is TGTGCCAGCGGCCGTATATACACTGAAGCTTTCTTT.

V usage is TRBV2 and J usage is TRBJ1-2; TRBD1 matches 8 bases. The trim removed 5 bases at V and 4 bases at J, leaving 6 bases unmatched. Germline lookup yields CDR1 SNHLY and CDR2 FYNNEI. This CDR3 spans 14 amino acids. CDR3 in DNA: TGTGCCAGCAGTACCGTTGGGACAGGCTATGGCTACACCTTC. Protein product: CASSTVGTGYGYTF.

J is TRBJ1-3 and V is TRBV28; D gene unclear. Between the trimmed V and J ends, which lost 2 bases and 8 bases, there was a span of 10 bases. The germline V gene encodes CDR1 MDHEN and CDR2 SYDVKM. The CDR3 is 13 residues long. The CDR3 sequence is CASSLGARDTIYF. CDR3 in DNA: TGTGCCAGCAGTTTAGGCGCGAGGGACACCATATATTTT.